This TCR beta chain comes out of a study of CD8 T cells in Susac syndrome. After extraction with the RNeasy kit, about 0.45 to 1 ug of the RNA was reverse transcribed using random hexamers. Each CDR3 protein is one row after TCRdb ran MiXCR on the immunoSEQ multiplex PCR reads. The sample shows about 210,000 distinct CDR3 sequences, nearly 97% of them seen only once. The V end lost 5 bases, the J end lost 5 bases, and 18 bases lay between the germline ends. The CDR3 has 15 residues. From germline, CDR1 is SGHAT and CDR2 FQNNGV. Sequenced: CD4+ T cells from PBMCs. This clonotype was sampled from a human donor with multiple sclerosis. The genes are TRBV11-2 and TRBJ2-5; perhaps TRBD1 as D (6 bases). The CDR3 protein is CASSRQGNRVETQYF. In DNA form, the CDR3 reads TGTGCCAGCAGCCGCCAAGGAAACAGGGTGGAGACCCAGTACTTC.